This TCR beta chain was recorded in a study of blood T cell repertoires in COVID-19. About the research overall: Nucleic acid was either cDNA or gDNA, and it came from T cells, B-cell-depleted T cells, or PBMCs.

Clinical histories supplied by participants themselves formed the basis of cohort assignment. As processed by the authors: Quantification of nucleated cells was approximated via reference gene primer amplification. Produced via immunoSEQ multiplex PCR; TCRdb's table is partial and in-frame only. The D gene and trimming were derived from the DNA, and the V and J assignments and clone size from that table. The sample has almost 400,000 clones; about 90% are singletons. The receptor was derived from a woman aged 25-40 years who had recovered from COVID-19. The sample was PBMCs or T cells enriched from blood (not recorded which).

The DNA for the CDR3 is TGTGCCAGCATTCTTCCTCGGAAAGGGGACCAAGAGACCCAGTACTTC. Protein: CASILPRKGDQETQYF. This chain connects TRBV5-5 to TRBJ2-5, with D tentatively TRBD1 (5 bases). Germline CDR1 and CDR2: SGHKS and YYEKEE (reference sequence). The ends were cut back, 6 bases at V and 0 bases at J, with 18 bases in the middle. The CDR3 covers 16 residues. Based on the CDR3 plus reference TRBV5-5 and TRBJ2-5, the full variable domain is DAGVTQSPTHLIKTRGQQVTLRCSPISGHKSVSWYQQVLGQGPQFIFQYYEKEERGRGNFPDRFSARQFPNYSSELNVNALLLGDSALYLCASILPRKGDQETQYFGPGTRLLVL.